This T cell receptor beta chain is from a study of T-cell reconstitution after alpha-beta-depleted transplantation in children. As it was prepared, the TCRbeta library received unique molecular identifiers. TCRdb used MiXCR to reprocess the PCR reads, holding one entry per CDR3 protein. The sample records 400,000 to 500,000 distinct CDR3 sequences, about a tenth being singletons. The J segment lost 0 bases and the V segment lost 5 bases, leaving 5 bases of the junction unmatched. CDR3 length: 16 amino acids. CDR1 and CDR2 (germline): DFQATT, SNEGSKA (reference sequence). The material was PBMCs from the stem cell graft donor, obtained from the stem cell graft. The chain joins TRBV20-1 to TRBJ2-6, with 9 positions matching TRBD1. The sequence was collected from a human donor who donated a stem cell graft to a child with acute myeloid leukemia. CDR3 region: CSASGTGYSGANVLTF. DNA of the CDR3: TGCAGTGCTTCCGGGACAGGGTACTCTGGGGCCAACGTCCTGACTTTC.